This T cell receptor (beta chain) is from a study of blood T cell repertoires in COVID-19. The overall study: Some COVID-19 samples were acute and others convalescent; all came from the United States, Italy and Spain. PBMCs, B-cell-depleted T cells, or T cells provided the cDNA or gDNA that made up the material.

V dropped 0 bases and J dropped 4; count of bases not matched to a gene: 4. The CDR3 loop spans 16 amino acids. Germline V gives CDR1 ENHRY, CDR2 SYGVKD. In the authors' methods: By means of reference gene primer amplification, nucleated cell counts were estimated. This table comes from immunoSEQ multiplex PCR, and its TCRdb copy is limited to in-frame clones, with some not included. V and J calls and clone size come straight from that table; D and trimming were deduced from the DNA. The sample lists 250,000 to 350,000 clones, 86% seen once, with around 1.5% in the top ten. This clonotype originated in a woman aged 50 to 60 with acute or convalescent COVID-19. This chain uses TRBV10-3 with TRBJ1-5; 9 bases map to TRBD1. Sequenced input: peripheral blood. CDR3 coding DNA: TGTGCCATCAGTGAGTCCGGACAGGGGTCAAATCAGCCCCAGCATTTT. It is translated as CAISESGQGSNQPQHF.